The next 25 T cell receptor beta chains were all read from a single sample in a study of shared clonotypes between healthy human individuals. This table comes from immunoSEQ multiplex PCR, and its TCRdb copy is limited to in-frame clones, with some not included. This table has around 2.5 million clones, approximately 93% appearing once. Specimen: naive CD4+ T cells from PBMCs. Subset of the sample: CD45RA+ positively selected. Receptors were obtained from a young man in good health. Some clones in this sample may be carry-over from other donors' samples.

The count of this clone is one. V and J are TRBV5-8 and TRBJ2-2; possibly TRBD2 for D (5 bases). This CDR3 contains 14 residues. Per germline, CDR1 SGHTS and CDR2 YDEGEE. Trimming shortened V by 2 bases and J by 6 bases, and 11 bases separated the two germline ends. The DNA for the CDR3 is TGTGCCAGCAGCTTTCGGCTAGCCCCCGGGGAGCTGTTTTTT. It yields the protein CASSFRLAPGELFF.

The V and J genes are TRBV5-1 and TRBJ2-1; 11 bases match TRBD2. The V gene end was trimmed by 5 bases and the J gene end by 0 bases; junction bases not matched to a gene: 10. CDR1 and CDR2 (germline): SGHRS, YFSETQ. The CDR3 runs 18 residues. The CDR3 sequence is CASRKTSGNIRSYNEQFF. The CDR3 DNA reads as TGCGCCAGCAGAAAGACTAGCGGGAATATACGCTCCTACAATGAGCAGTTCTTC.

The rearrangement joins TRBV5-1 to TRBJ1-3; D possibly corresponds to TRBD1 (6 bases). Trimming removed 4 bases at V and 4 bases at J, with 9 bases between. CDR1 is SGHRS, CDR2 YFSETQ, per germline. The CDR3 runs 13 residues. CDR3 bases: TGCGCCAGCAGCGAACAGGGAGGAAACACCATATATTTT. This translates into CASSEQGGNTIYF.

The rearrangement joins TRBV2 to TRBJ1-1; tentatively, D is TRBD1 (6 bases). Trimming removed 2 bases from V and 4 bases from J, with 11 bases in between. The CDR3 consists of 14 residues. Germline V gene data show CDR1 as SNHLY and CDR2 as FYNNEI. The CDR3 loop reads CASSERRGGTEAFF. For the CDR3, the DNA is TGTGCCAGCAGTGAAAGACGAGGGGGCACTGAAGCTTTCTTT.

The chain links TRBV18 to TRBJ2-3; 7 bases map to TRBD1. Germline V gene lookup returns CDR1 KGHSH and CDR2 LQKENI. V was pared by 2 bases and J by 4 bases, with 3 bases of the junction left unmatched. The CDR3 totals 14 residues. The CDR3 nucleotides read TGTGCCAGCTCACCAATACAGGGGTCAGATACGCAGTATTTT. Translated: CASSPIQGSDTQYF.

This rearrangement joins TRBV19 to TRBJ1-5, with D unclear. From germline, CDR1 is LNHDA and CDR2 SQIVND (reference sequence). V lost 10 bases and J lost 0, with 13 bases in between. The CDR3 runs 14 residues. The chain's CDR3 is CATLTEYSNQPQHF. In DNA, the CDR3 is TGTGCCACCCTAACAGAGTATAGCAATCAGCCCCAGCATTTT.

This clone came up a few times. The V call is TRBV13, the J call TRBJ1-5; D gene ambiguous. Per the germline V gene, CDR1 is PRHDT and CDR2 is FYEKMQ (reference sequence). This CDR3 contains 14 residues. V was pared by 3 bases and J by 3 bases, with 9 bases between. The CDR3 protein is CASSFHNLNQPQHF. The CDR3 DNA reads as TGTGCCAGCAGCTTCCACAACCTCAATCAGCCCCAGCATTTT.

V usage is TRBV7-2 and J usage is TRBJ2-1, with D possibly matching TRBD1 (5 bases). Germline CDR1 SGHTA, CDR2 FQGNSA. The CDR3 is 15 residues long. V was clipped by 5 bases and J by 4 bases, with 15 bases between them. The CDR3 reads CASSPLGDVYNEQFF. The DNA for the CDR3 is TGTGCCAGCAGCCCCTTAGGGGATGTTTACAATGAGCAGTTCTTC.

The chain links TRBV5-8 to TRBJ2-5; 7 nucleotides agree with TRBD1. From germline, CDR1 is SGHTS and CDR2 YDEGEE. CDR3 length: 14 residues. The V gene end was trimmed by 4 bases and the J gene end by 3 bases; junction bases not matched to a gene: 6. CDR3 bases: TGTGCCAGCAGCCAGGAGCAGGGGGAAGAGACCCAGTACTTC. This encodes CASSQEQGEETQYF.

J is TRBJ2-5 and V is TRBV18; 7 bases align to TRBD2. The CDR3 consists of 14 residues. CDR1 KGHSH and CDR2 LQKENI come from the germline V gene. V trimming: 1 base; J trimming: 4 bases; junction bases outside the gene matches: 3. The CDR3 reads CASSPRGGVETQYF. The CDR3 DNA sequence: TGTGCCAGCTCACCACGGGGGGGTGTAGAGACCCAGTACTTC.

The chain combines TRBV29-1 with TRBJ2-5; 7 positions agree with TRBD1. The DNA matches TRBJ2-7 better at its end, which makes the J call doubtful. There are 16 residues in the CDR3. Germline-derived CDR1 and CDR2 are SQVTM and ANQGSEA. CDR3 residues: CSAYMRDRLSSYEQYF. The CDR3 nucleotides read TGCAGCGCATACATGAGGGACAGACTAAGCTCCTACGAGCAGTACTTC.

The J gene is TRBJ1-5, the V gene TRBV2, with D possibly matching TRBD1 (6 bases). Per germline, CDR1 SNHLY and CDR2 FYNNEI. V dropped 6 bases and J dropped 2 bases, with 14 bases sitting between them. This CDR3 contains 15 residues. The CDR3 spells CASRMDRSGNQPQHF. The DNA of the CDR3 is TGTGCCAGCAGAATGGACAGAAGCGGCAATCAGCCCCAGCATTTT.

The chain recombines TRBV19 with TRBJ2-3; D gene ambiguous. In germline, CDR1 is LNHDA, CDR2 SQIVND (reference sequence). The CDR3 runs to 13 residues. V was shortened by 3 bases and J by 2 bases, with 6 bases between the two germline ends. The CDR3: CASSIGLTDTQYF. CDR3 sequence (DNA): TGTGCCAGTAGTATCGGGCTCACAGATACGCAGTATTTT.

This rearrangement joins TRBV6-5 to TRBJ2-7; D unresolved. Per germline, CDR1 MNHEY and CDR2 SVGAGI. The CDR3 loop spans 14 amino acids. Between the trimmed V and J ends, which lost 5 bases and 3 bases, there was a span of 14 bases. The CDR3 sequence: CASSPAYQGYEQYF. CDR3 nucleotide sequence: TGTGCCAGCAGTCCGGCGTACCAAGGCTACGAGCAGTACTTC.

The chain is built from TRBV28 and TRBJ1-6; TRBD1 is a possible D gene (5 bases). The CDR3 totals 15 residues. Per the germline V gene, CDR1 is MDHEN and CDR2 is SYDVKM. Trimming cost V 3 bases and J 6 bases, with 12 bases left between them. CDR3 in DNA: TGTGCCAGCAGTTTCAGCGGGGCAATTAATTCACCCCTCCACTTT. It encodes CASSFSGAINSPLHF.

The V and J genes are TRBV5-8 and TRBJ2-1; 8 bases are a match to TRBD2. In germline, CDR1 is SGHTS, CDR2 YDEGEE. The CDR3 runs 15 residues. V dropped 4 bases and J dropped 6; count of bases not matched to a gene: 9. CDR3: CASSRGGWSLNEQFF. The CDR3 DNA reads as TGTGCCAGCAGCCGGGGGGGGTGGTCTCTCAATGAGCAGTTCTTC.

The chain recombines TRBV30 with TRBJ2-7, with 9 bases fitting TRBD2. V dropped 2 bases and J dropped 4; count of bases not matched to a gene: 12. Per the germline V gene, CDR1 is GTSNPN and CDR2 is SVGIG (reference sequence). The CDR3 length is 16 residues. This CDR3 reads CAWSPRGWREGYEQYF. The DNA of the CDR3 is TGTGCCTGGAGTCCACGGGGATGGCGGGAGGGATACGAGCAGTACTTC.

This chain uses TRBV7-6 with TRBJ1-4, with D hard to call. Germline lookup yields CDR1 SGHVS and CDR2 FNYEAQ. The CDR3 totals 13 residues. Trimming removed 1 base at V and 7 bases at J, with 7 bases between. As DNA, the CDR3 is TGTGCCAGCAGCTTAGAGGTTTCTGAAAAACTGTTTTTT. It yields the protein CASSLEVSEKLFF.

CDR3 coding DNA: TGTGCCAGCAGTTACGGTGGGGACAGCAACTACGAGCAGTACTTC. Translating it yields CASSYGGDSNYEQYF. J is TRBJ2-7 and V is TRBV6-6; 7 nucleotides agree with TRBD1. Losses at the gene ends were 2 bases for V and 3 bases for J; bases not matched to a gene: 7. The CDR3 sequence is 15 residues long. The germline gives CDR1 MNHNY, CDR2 SVGAGI (reference sequence).

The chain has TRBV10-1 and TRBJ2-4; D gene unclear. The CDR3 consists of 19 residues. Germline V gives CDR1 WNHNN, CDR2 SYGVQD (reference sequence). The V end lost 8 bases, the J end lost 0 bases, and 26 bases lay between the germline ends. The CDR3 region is CASGRYGRDLLLAKNIQYF. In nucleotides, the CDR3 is TGCGCCAGCGGACGTTACGGTCGAGACCTATTACTAGCCAAAAACATTCAGTACTTC.

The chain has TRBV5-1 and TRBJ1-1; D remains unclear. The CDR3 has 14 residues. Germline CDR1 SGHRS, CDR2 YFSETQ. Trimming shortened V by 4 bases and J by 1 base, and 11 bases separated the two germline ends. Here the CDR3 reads CASSPYRENTEAFF. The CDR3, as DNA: TGCGCCAGCAGCCCCTACCGGGAGAACACTGAAGCTTTCTTT. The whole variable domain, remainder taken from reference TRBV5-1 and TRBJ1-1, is KAGVTQTPRYLIKTRGQQVTLSCSPISGHRSVSWYQQTPGQGLQFLFEYFSETQRNKGNFPGRFSGRQFSNSRSEMNVSTLELGDSALYLCASSPYRENTEAFFGQGTRLTVV.

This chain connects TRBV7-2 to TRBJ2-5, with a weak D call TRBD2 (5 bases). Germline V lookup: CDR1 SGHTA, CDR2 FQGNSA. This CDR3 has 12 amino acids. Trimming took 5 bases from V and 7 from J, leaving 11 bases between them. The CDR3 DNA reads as TGTGCCAGCAGCCCCCGAGAGGGGACCCAGTACTTC. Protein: CASSPREGTQYF.

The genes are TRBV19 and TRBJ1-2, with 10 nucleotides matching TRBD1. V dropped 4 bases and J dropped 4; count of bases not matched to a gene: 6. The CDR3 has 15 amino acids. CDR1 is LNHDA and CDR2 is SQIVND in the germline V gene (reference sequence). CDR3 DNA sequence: TGTGCCAGTAGTACCGCCAGGACAGGGGGCTATGGCTACACCTTC. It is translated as CASSTARTGGYGYTF.

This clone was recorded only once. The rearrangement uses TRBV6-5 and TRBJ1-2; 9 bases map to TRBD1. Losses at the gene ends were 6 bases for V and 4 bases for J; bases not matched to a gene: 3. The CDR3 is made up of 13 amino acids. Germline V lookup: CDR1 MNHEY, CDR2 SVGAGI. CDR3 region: CASRDRGVYGYTF. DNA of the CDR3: TGTGCCAGCAGGGACAGGGGTGTCTATGGCTACACCTTC.

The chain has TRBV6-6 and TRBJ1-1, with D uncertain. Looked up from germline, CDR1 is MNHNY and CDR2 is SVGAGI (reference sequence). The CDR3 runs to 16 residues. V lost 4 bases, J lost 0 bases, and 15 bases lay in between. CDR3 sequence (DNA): TGTGCCAGCAGTTTCACCGACTTCGGCATGAACACTGAAGCTTTCTTT. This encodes CASSFTDFGMNTEAFF.